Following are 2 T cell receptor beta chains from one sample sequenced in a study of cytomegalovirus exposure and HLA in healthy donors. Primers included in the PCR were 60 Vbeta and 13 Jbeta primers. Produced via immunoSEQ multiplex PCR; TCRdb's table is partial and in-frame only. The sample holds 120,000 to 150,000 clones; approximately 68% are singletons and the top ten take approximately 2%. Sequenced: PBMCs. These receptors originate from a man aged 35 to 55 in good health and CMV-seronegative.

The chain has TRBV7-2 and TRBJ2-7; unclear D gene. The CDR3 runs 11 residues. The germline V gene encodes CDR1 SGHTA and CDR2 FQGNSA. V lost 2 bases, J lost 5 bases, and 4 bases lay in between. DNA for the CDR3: TGTGCCAGCAGCTTATCTCACGAGCAGTACTTC. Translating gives CASSLSHEQYF.

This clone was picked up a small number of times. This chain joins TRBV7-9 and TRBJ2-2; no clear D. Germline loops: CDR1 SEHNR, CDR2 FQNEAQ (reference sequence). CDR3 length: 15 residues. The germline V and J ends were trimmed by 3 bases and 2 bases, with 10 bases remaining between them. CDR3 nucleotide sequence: TGTGCCAGCAGCTTTTCAGGTTTTAACACCGGGGAGCTGTTTTTT. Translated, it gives CASSFSGFNTGELFF.